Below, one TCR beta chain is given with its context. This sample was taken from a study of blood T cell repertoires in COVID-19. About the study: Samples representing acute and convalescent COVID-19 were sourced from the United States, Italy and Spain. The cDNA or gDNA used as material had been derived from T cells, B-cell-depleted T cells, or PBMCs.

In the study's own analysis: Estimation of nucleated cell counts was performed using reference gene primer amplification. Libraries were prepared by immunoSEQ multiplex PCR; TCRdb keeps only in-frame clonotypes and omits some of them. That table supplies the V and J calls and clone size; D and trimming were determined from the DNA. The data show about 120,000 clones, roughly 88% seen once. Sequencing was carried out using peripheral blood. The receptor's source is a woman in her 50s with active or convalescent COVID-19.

CDR3 in amino acids: CASRREAGYNEQFF. Written as DNA, the CDR3 is TGTGCCAGCAGGCGGGAGGCCGGCTACAATGAGCAGTTCTTC. The chain combines TRBV27 with TRBJ2-1; 8 bases are a match to TRBD2. The CDR3 covers 14 residues. CDR1 is MNHEY and CDR2 is SMNVEV in the germline V gene (reference sequence). The junction had 4 bases not matched to a gene; V was cut back by 6 bases and J by 3 bases.